The rows below give T cell receptor beta chains drawn from one sample of a study of shared clonotypes between healthy human individuals. TCRdb's copy holds only in-frame clones and misses some; the assay was immunoSEQ multiplex PCR. The sample has about 2 million clones, 90% to 95% seen once. The specimen sequenced was naive CD4+ T cells sorted from blood. These TCRs come from a man aged 18 to 29 in good health. Each CDR3 is given with its conserved first and last residue. The D gene is left open where the match is weak. For some rows the clone size is stated as once, few or many, or as a class when expanded; others skip it.

TRBD2,NA,TRBV10-3,TRBJ2-5,TGTGCCATCAGTGATATTCGAGTAGGGCAGGGAGGGCTCCAAGAGACCCAGTACTTC,CAISDIRVGQGGLQETQYF
TRBD1,NA,TRBV19,TRBJ2-7,TGTGCCAGTAGTAATGTCGGACAGGAGTTCTACGAGCAGTACTTC,CASSNVGQEFYEQYF
NA,once,TRBV28,TRBJ2-2,TGTGCCAGCAGACCCTCCGGAACCGGGGAGCTGTTTTTT,CASRPSGTGELFF
TRBD2,NA,TRBV18,TRBJ2-4,TGTGCCAGCTCACCGTTAGAGCGGGAGAGGGGGAACATTCAGTACTTC,CASSPLERERGNIQYF
TRBD1,NA,TRBV2,TRBJ2-1,TGTGCCAGCAGAGTTGACAGGGGGCGTCACAATGAGCAGTTCTTC,CASRVDRGRHNEQFF
TRBD1,NA,TRBV5-5,TRBJ1-5,TGTGCCAGCAGCTGGGGACAGGGTGGCAATCAGCCCCAGCATTTT,CASSWGQGGNQPQHF
NA,NA,TRBV19,TRBJ2-6,TGTGCCAGTAGTTCACAGGCGGTAGGGGCCAACGTCCTGACTTTC,CASSSQAVGANVLTF
NA,NA,TRBV6-6,TRBJ2-2,TGTGCCAGCAGTCGCCCAGGGAACACCGGGGAGCTGTTTTTT,CASSRPGNTGELFF
TRBD2,NA,TRBV15,TRBJ2-7,TGTGCCACCAGCAGAAAGGGACTAGCGGGGATGCGCGAGCAGTACTTC,CATSRKGLAGMREQYF
TRBD2,NA,TRBV2,TRBJ2-7,TGTGCCAGCAGTCCTGGACTAGCGGGAGTCGAGCAGTACTTC,CASSPGLAGVEQYF
TRBD1,NA,TRBV15,TRBJ1-3,TGTGCCACCAGCAGGGACAGGGGGCGAGGAAACACCATATATTTT,CATSRDRGRGNTIYF
TRBD1,NA,TRBV27,TRBJ2-1,TGTGCCAGCAGCCCTGACAGGGGCTCTTACAATGAGCAGTTCTTC,CASSPDRGSYNEQFF
NA,few,TRBV7-2,TRBJ1-2,TGTGCCAGCAGCTTAGCGGCGGTGGGTGGCTACACCTTC,CASSLAAVGGYTF
TRBD1,NA,TRBV9,TRBJ1-1,TGTGCCAGCAGCGCCCGACAGGGCGGCACTGAAGCTTTCTTT,CASSARQGGTEAFF
NA,NA,TRBV5-6,TRBJ2-3,TGTGCCAGCAGCTCGACCACAGGGATCGGGACAGATACGCAGTATTTT,CASSSTTGIGTDTQYF
NA,once,TRBV7-3,TRBJ2-7,TGTGCCAGTACACCGACCCCGGGAAACGAGCAGTACTTC,CASTPTPGNEQYF
NA,NA,TRBV10-2,TRBJ1-2,TGCGCCAGCAGTGAGTCTAAACAGAGGGGCTACACCTTC,CASSESKQRGYTF